Below are 17 T cell receptor beta chains sequenced from a single sample in a study of STAT5B mutations in CD4+ large granular lymphocyte leukemia. Profiling relied on immunoSEQ multiplex PCR, and the TCRdb table lists in-frame clones only, not all of them. Seen here are around 30,000 clones, 65% to 75% observed once, and the top ten hold more than 0.85%. The source material was CD4+ T cells from blood buffy coats. Every receptor here comes from a human donor in good health.

The CDR3 DNA sequence: TGCGCCAGCAGCTCGGGACAGGGGTTCGCAAACTATAATTCACCCCTCCACTTT. It specifies CASSSGQGFANYNSPLHF. J is TRBJ1-6 and V is TRBV5-1, with TRBD1 matching over 10 bases. Germline V CDR1 and CDR2: SGHRS, YFSETQ. There are 18 residues in the CDR3. V shed 3 bases, J shed 3 bases, and the junction held 9 bases outside the gene matches.

The chain joins TRBV19 to TRBJ1-5; D perhaps matches TRBD1 (6 bases). This CDR3 contains 14 residues. The ends were cut back, 7 bases at V and 3 bases at J, with 13 bases in the middle. Germline V lookup: CDR1 LNHDA, CDR2 SQIVND (reference sequence). Here the CDR3 reads CASTPDSDNQPQHF. In nucleotides, the CDR3 is TGTGCCAGTACCCCGGACAGCGACAATCAGCCCCAGCATTTT.

The rearrangement joins TRBV4-2 to TRBJ1-3; 12 positions agree with TRBD1. The CDR3 contains 16 residues. Germline CDR1 and CDR2: LGHNA and YNFKEQ. Trimming removed 4 bases from V and 3 bases from J; junction bases left unmatched: 4. The chain's CDR3 is CASSRDRGLGGNTIYF. CDR3 in DNA: TGTGCCAGCAGCCGGGACAGGGGGCTCGGTGGAAACACCATATATTTT.

This clone was counted a single time. The V gene is TRBV2, the J gene TRBJ2-3; D remains ambiguous. Trimming shortened V by 1 base and J by 2 bases, and 7 bases separated the two germline ends. The CDR3 totals 14 residues. The germline V gene encodes CDR1 SNHLY and CDR2 FYNNEI. CDR3 bases: TGTGCCAGCAGTGAAGACAGCCACACAGATACGCAGTATTTT. Protein sequence: CASSEDSHTDTQYF.

This clone has only a few counts. This chain links TRBV2 with TRBJ1-6; no firm D call. This CDR3 contains 15 residues. Per the germline V gene, CDR1 is SNHLY and CDR2 is FYNNEI. Trimming took 6 bases from V and 7 from J, leaving 16 bases between them. The chain's CDR3 is CASSGNRVGNSPLHF. CDR3 DNA: TGTGCCAGCAGCGGGAACCGGGTCGGCAATTCACCCCTCCACTTT.

Of note for this clone: Germline and junction disagree at one end, which may indicate a read error. This chain uses TRBV7-7 with TRBJ2-5; D might be TRBD1 (5 bases). The CDR3 has 15 residues. The germline gives CDR1 SSHAT, CDR2 FNYEAQ (reference sequence). CDR3 amino acids: CASSPTPGSGETQYF. The CDR3 DNA is TGTGCTAGCAGCCCCACGCCAGGGTCAGGAGAGACCCAGTACTTC. Complete variable domain (other parts from reference TRBV7-7 and TRBJ2-5): GAGVSQSPRYKVTKRGQDVTLRCDPISSHATLYWYQQALGQGPEFLTYFNYEAQPDKSGLPSDRFSAERPEGSISTLTIQRTEQRDSAMYRCASSPTPGSGETQYFGPGTRLLVL.

The V and J genes are TRBV27 and TRBJ2-1; D is unresolved. V dropped 7 bases and J dropped 0 bases, with 13 bases sitting between them. CDR1 and CDR2 (germline): MNHEY, SMNVEV (reference sequence). The CDR3 extends over 15 amino acids. CDR3 in amino acids: CASTNPPLSYNEQFF. CDR3 bases: TGTGCCAGCACCAACCCTCCCCTCTCCTACAATGAGCAGTTCTTC.

The chain has TRBV28 and TRBJ2-5, with D possibly matching TRBD2 (6 bases). Trimming removed 10 bases at V and 4 bases at J, with 16 bases between. There are 13 residues in the CDR3. CDR1 is MDHEN and CDR2 is SYDVKM in the germline V gene. The CDR3 region is CATSGRGRETQYF. CDR3 bases: TGTGCCACCTCCGGGAGAGGGAGAGAGACCCAGTACTTC.

This sequence joins TRBV4-1 and TRBJ1-3, with TRBD1 as a possible D gene (6 bases). V was clipped by 3 bases and J by 0 bases, with 9 bases between them. Germline CDR1 reads MGHRA; CDR2 reads YSYEKL. CDR3 length equals 15 residues. The DNA of the CDR3 is TGCGCCAGCAGCCACAGGGGTAGCTCTGGAAACACCATATATTTT. Residues: CASSHRGSSGNTIYF.

The V call is TRBV6-5, the J call TRBJ1-5, with D unclear. The germline V gene has CDR1 MNHEY and CDR2 SVGAGI. CDR3 length equals 13 residues. V was clipped by 4 bases and J by 5 bases, with 9 bases between them. The CDR3: CASSSLSYQPQHF. In DNA form, the CDR3 reads TGTGCCAGCAGTTCACTCTCTTATCAGCCCCAGCATTTT.

The chain carries TRBV6-1 and TRBJ1-1; no definite D call. The CDR3 loop spans 13 amino acids. Germline lookup yields CDR1 MNHNS and CDR2 SASEGT. V shed 0 bases and J shed 8 bases, with 10 bases lying between them. The CDR3 is CASSEAGEIEAFF. As DNA, the CDR3 is TGTGCCAGCAGTGAAGCGGGCGAGATCGAAGCTTTCTTT.

The V gene is TRBV4-3, the J gene TRBJ2-2; TRBD2 matches at 14 bases. Germline trimming cut 4 bases from V and 6 bases from J; bases unmatched to any gene: 1. The CDR3 covers 15 residues. Germline V gene lookup returns CDR1 LGHNA and CDR2 YSLEER. CDR3 sequence reads: CASSLGLAGAGELFF. CDR3 nucleotide sequence: TGCGCCAGCAGCCTGGGACTAGCGGGAGCCGGGGAGCTGTTTTTT.

The chain couples TRBV7-8 to TRBJ2-1; 7 bases align to TRBD2. The germline gives CDR1 SGHVS, CDR2 FQNEAQ. This CDR3 spans 14 amino acids. Losses at the gene ends were 7 bases for V and 8 bases for J; bases not matched to a gene: 11. The CDR3: CASNFRDYSDEQFF. CDR3 in DNA: TGTGCCAGCAACTTCCGGGACTATTCCGATGAGCAGTTCTTC.

This chain links TRBV7-9 with TRBJ2-7, with D unresolved. There are 14 residues in the CDR3. Germline V gene lookup returns CDR1 SEHNR and CDR2 FQNEAQ (reference sequence). Trimming pared 5 bases from V and 4 bases from J, leaving 15 bases between. The CDR3 bases are TGTGCCAGCAGCCCCATGGCTGGGGATTACGAGCAGTACTTC. It translates to CASSPMAGDYEQYF.

This chain joins TRBV7-2 and TRBJ2-1; D perhaps matches TRBD2 (5 bases). This CDR3 has 13 residues. CDR1 is SGHTA and CDR2 is FQGNSA in the germline V gene. V was cut by 5 bases and J by 6 bases, with 11 bases left in between. The CDR3: CASSRARGNEQFF. The CDR3 region has the DNA TGTGCCAGCAGCCGGGCCCGGGGCAATGAGCAGTTCTTC.

The chain combines TRBV7-2 with TRBJ2-7; no firm D call. V lost 4 bases, J lost 3 bases, and 22 bases lay in between. The CDR3 has 17 amino acids. Germline V gene sequence: CDR1 SGHTA, CDR2 FQGNSA. The CDR3: CASSSWTLRNPRYEQYF. In DNA, the CDR3 is TGTGCCAGCAGCTCGTGGACCCTTCGGAACCCCCGCTACGAGCAGTACTTC.

Concerning this clone itself: The same CDR3 is also encoded by other DNA sequences in this sample. The chain couples TRBV27 to TRBJ2-3; 8 bases match TRBD2. CDR1 and CDR2 from the germline V gene are MNHEY and SMNVEV (reference sequence). Losses at the gene ends were 6 bases for V and 1 base for J; bases not matched to a gene: 0. The length of the CDR3 is 13 residues. The CDR3 is CASRTSGTDTQYF. The CDR3 DNA reads as TGTGCCAGCAGGACTAGCGGCACAGATACGCAGTATTTT.